These 19 T cell receptor beta chains were sequenced from one sample in a study of neurological immune-mediated disorders. TCRdb reanalysed the 5' RACE reads using MiXCR and keeps one entry per CDR3 protein. The sample holds 80,000 or so distinct CDR3 sequences, about 9.5% seen once. The material sequenced was PBMCs. The receptors shown here come from a man in his fifties in good health.

This clonotype showed up many times. The rearrangement uses TRBV24-1 and TRBJ2-1; D is unclear. The V end lost 4 bases, the J end lost 3 bases, and 3 bases lay between the germline ends. Germline-derived CDR1 and CDR2 are KGHDR and SFDVKD. The CDR3 extends over 12 amino acids. CDR3 in amino acids: CATSDYYNEQFF. The DNA of the CDR3 is TGTGCCACCAGTGACTACTACAATGAGCAGTTCTTC.

At least ten counts were recorded for this clonotype. The chain couples TRBV7-2 to TRBJ2-1, with 7 bases that match TRBD2. The CDR3 consists of 16 residues. V lost 1 base and J lost 4; bases outside the gene matches: 7. Looked up from germline, CDR1 is SGHTA and CDR2 is FQGNSA. DNA for the CDR3: TGTGCCAGCAGCTTAGTATCTGTGGGACTATACAATGAGCAGTTCTTC. It specifies CASSLVSVGLYNEQFF.

This clonotype was recorded at least ten times. This chain uses TRBV5-1 with TRBJ2-1; 8 bases are shared with TRBD2. With V trimmed by 4 bases and J by 4 bases, 10 bases remained unmatched. There are 16 residues in the CDR3. CDR1 SGHRS and CDR2 YFSETQ come from the germline V gene. CDR3 sequence: CASSPKAGEGYNEQFF. CDR3 DNA sequence: TGCGCCAGCAGCCCAAAAGCGGGAGAGGGGTACAATGAGCAGTTCTTC.

In this sample, this clonotype turned up a few times. J is TRBJ2-7 and V is TRBV29-1; weak D call: TRBD2 (6 bases). The germline V gene has CDR1 SQVTM and CDR2 ANQGSEA. This CDR3 comprises 13 residues. Trimming stripped 1 base from V and 2 bases from J, with 9 bases between. The CDR3 DNA sequence: TGCAGCGTTGAAGTGGGAGGTACCTACGAGCAGTACTTC. Its protein is CSVEVGGTYEQYF.

The chain carries TRBV20-1 and TRBJ1-2; D is unresolved. Looked up from germline, CDR1 is DFQATT and CDR2 is SNEGSKA (reference sequence). The CDR3 sequence is 14 residues long. V lost 3 bases and J 0 bases, leaving 11 bases between the germline ends. This CDR3 is CSARVAVANYGYTF. In nucleotides, the CDR3 is TGCAGTGCTAGGGTTGCAGTAGCTAACTATGGCTACACCTTC.

This clonotype was counted at least ten times. The V gene is TRBV20-1, the J gene TRBJ2-7; TRBD1 matches 7 bases. The V and J ends lost 3 bases and 0 bases, in that order; junction bases with no gene match: 2. Germline assignment: CDR1 DFQATT and CDR2 SNEGSKA (reference sequence). The CDR3 has 13 amino acids. Written as DNA, the CDR3 is TGCAGTGCTAGGGGACAGAGCTCCTACGAGCAGTACTTC. Its protein product is CSARGQSSYEQYF.

Of note for this clonotype: The germline gene is not matched at one end of the junction; a read error may be the cause. J is TRBJ2-5 and V is TRBV6-2 or TRBV6-3; no clear D gene. Germline V gene sequence: CDR1 MNHEY, CDR2 SVGEGT. This CDR3 is 12 amino acids long. This CDR3 reads CAPVFGQETQYF. In DNA, the CDR3 is TGTGCCCCGGTGTTTGGCCAAGAGACACAGTACTTC.

In its sample, this clonotype was seen many times. The chain joins TRBV18 to TRBJ2-1, with D perhaps given as TRBD1 or TRBD2 (5 bases each). Germline V gene data show CDR1 as KGHSH and CDR2 as LQKENI. V dropped 3 bases and J dropped 8 bases, with 26 bases sitting between them. This CDR3 comprises 18 residues. CDR3 bases: TGTGCCAGCTCACCTCATTATTTAGTCGGGACCCAGCTGCATGAGCAGTTCTTC. Translated, it gives CASSPHYLVGTQLHEQFF.

Here the CDR3 reads CSVDAGASSYNEQFF. DNA for the CDR3: TGCAGCGTTGACGCGGGAGCAAGCTCCTACAATGAGCAGTTCTTC. The chain has TRBV29-1 and TRBJ2-1, with TRBD2 matching over 7 bases. This CDR3 spans 15 amino acids. Trimming removed 3 bases from V and 0 bases from J; junction bases left unmatched: 5. CDR1 and CDR2 from the germline V gene are SQVTM and ANQGSEA.

This clonotype occurred many times. The rearrangement links TRBV12-3 or TRBV12-4 to TRBJ2-7; D is ambiguous. The CDR3 sequence is 14 residues long. V lost 3 bases and J lost 3, with 12 bases in between. CDR3 DNA sequence: TGTGCCAGCAGTTTGGACGGTCTCTACTACGAGCAGTACTTC. It codes for CASSLDGLYYEQYF.

This clonotype appeared many times. This chain links TRBV5-1 with TRBJ2-6; no definite D call. Germline V gene sequence: CDR1 SGHRS, CDR2 YFSETQ. The CDR3 contains 13 residues. The ends were cut back, 1 base at V and 11 bases at J, with 10 bases in the middle. The CDR3 protein is CASSLHLGDVLTF. DNA of the CDR3: TGCGCCAGCAGCTTGCATCTTGGCGACGTCCTGACTTTC.

This clonotype was seen at least ten times. The J gene is TRBJ1-6, the V gene TRBV12-3 or TRBV12-4; D perhaps matches TRBD1 (5 bases). There are 13 residues in the CDR3. The V end was cut by 8 bases, the J end by 8 bases, with 13 bases between. CDR3 DNA: TGTGCCAGCGGGGGGACGGCCTATTCACCCCTCCACTTT. Amino acids: CASGGTAYSPLHF.

This clonotype was counted many times. The J gene is TRBJ2-1, the V gene TRBV4-2; D ambiguous. This CDR3 has 16 residues. Germline assignment: CDR1 LGHNA and CDR2 YNFKEQ. With 0 bases removed from V and 8 bases from J, the gap between germline ends came to 17 bases. The CDR3 loop reads CASSQEFRVLVDEQFF. Here the CDR3 DNA reads TGTGCCAGCAGCCAAGAATTCCGGGTTTTAGTCGATGAGCAGTTCTTC.

A remark on this clonotype: Since a much larger clone is just one base distant, this may be a read error. V gene TRBV29-1 combines with J gene TRBJ2-3; TRBD2 matches 13 bases. Germline trimming cut 8 bases from V and 4 bases from J; bases unmatched to any gene: 6. The CDR3 contains 14 residues. Germline CDR1 and CDR2: SQVTM and ANQGSEA. The CDR3 loop reads CSIRTSGSSDTQYF. For the CDR3, the DNA is TGCAGCATACGGACTAGCGGGAGCTCAGATACGCAGTATTTT.

Many counts were recorded for this clonotype. V usage is TRBV27 and J usage is TRBJ2-5, with 13 positions matching TRBD2. CDR1 is MNHEY and CDR2 is SMNVEV in the germline V gene (reference sequence). The CDR3 runs 18 residues. V gave up 7 bases and J gave up 1 base; unmatched junction bases: 12. The CDR3 is CASTRLGTSGILQETQYF. CDR3 nucleotide sequence: TGTGCCAGCACCCGGCTCGGGACTAGCGGGATACTCCAAGAGACCCAGTACTTC.

This clonotype was counted at least ten times. The J gene is TRBJ2-1, the V gene TRBV27; D ambiguous. Trimming took off 6 bases at V and 3 bases at J, with 15 bases between the two ends. Germline CDR1 reads MNHEY; CDR2 reads SMNVEV (reference sequence). This CDR3 spans 15 amino acids. The CDR3 spells CASSTMTANYNEQFF. The CDR3 nucleotides read TGTGCCAGCAGCACAATGACTGCAAACTACAATGAGCAGTTCTTC.

This clonotype was counted ten times or more. CDR3: CATSAGGTNTGELFF. As DNA, the CDR3 is TGTGCCACCAGCGCGGGAGGGACGAACACCGGGGAGCTGTTTTTT. This chain links TRBV24-1 with TRBJ2-2; 9 bases line up with TRBD2. Trimming took 7 bases from V and 0 from J; bases not matched to a gene: 2. This CDR3 spans 15 amino acids. Germline values: CDR1 KGHDR, CDR2 SFDVKD.

This clonotype was seen at least ten times. The chain carries TRBV5-1 and TRBJ2-5; D is perhaps TRBD2 (5 bases). Germline values: CDR1 SGHRS, CDR2 YFSETQ. This CDR3 contains 14 residues. The V end was cut by 1 base, the J end by 2 bases, with 9 bases between. DNA of the CDR3: TGCGCCAGCAGCTTGCTGCCGGGACAAGAGACCCAGTACTTC. Translating it yields CASSLLPGQETQYF.

The sample holds many counts of this clonotype. V usage is TRBV5-1 and J usage is TRBJ1-2; no firm D call. CDR3 size: 15 residues. Germline V lookup: CDR1 SGHRS, CDR2 YFSETQ. V was trimmed by 4 bases and J by 2 bases, leaving 15 bases between them. In DNA, the CDR3 is TGCGCCAGCAGCCTTAACCGAAGCGCGAACTATGGCTACACCTTC. Its protein product is CASSLNRSANYGYTF.